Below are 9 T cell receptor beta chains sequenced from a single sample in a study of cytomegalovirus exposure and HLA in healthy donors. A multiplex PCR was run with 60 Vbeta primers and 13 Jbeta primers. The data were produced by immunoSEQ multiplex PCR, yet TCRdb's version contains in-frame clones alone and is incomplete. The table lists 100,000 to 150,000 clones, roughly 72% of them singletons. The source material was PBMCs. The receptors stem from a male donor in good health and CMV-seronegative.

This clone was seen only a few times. CDR3 protein: CASNPGQGTYEQYF. CDR3 coding DNA: TGTGCCAGCAATCCGGGACAGGGTACCTACGAGCAGTACTTC. This chain joins TRBV11-2 and TRBJ2-7; 9 bases align to TRBD1. Germline V CDR1 and CDR2: SGHAT, FQNNGV. Trimming cost V 7 bases and J 2 bases; bases outside gene matches: 6. The CDR3 sequence is 14 residues long.

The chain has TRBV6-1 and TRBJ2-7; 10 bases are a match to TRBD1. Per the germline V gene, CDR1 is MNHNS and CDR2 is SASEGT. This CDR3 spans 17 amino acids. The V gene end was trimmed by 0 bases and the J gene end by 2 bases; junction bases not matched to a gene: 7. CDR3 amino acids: CASSEARTGGLPYEQYF. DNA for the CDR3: TGTGCCAGCAGTGAAGCACGGACAGGGGGGCTACCCTACGAGCAGTACTTC.

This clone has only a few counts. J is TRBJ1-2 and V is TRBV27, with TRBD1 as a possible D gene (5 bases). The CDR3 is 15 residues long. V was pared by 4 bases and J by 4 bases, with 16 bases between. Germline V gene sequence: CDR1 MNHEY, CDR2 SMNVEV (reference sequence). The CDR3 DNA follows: TGTGCCAGCAGTTCCCCCGCGGCGGGGCTCTATGGCTACACCTTC. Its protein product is CASSSPAAGLYGYTF.

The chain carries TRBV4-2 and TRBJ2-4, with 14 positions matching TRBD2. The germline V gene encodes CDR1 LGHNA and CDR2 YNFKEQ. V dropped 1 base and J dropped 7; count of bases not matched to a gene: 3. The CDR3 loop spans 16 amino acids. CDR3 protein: CASSQGLAGGPNIQYF. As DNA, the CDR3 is TGTGCCAGCAGCCAAGGACTAGCGGGAGGGCCGAACATTCAGTACTTC.

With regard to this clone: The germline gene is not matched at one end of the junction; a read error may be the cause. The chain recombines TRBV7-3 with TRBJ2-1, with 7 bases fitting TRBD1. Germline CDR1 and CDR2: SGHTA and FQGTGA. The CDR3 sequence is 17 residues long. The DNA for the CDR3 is TGTGCCGGCAGCCCGACAGGGACAGACCTGGGGTACAATGAGCAGTTCTTC. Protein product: CAGSPTGTDLGYNEQFF.

The CDR3: CASSVAVYEQYF. CDR3 coding DNA: TGTGCCAGCAGTGTGGCAGTCTACGAGCAGTACTTC. V gene TRBV6-1 combines with J gene TRBJ2-7; no clear D gene. The CDR3 sequence is 12 residues long. CDR1 and CDR2 from the germline V gene are MNHNS and SASEGT. With 4 bases removed from V and 3 bases from J, the gap between germline ends came to 7 bases.

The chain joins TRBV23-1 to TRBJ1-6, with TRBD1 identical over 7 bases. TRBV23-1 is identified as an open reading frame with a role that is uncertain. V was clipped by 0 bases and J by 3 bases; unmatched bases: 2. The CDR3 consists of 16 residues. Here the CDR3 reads CASSQSGTVYNSPLHF. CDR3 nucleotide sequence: TGCGCCAGCAGTCAATCGGGGACAGTCTATAATTCACCCCTCCACTTT.

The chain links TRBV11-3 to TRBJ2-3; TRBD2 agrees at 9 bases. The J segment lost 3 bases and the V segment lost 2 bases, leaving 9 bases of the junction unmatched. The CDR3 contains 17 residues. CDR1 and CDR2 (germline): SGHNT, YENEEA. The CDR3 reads CASSLNPSGVGTDTQYF. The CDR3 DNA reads TGTGCCAGCAGCTTAAACCCTAGCGGGGTTGGAACAGATACGCAGTATTTT.

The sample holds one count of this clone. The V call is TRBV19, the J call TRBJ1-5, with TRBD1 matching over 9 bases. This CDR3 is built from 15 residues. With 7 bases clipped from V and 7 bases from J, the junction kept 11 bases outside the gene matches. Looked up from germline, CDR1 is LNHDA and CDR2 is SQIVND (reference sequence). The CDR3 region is CASTDSGTGRQPQHF. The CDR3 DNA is TGTGCCAGTACGGACTCCGGGACAGGGAGGCAGCCCCAGCATTTT.